The 5 T cell receptor beta chains reported below all come from one sample, sequenced in a study of blood T cells in healthy people across ages. With a J-beta primer mix and a sample-barcoded 5' primer, a second PCR ran about 6 to 11 cycles. TCRdb used MiXCR to reprocess the 5' RACE reads, holding one entry per CDR3 protein. The sample lists around 320,000 distinct CDR3 sequences, roughly 29% occurring once. The sequencing input was blood. The receptors here all came from a woman in her 70s in good health.

In DNA form, the CDR3 reads TGCAGCGTTTGGGGATTAGCGGGAGGAGAGACCCAGTACTTC. It is translated as CSVWGLAGGETQYF. The rearrangement links TRBV29-1 to TRBJ2-5, with TRBD2 matching 10 bases. Losses at the gene ends were 5 bases for V and 4 bases for J; bases not matched to a gene: 7. Germline-derived CDR1 and CDR2 are SQVTM and ANQGSEA. The CDR3 sequence is 14 residues long.

This clonotype was seen more than once but under ten times. V gene TRBV5-1 combines with J gene TRBJ2-7, with 13 positions matching TRBD2. V gave up 4 bases and J gave up 7 bases; unmatched junction bases: 14. The CDR3 is 17 amino acids. Germline V gene sequence: CDR1 SGHRS, CDR2 YFSETQ. CDR3 DNA: TGCGCCAGCAGCCCGAGCTTCGGGACTAGCGGGAATCGGGAGCAGTACTTC. Protein product: CASSPSFGTSGNREQYF. Full variable domain (rest looked up from reference TRBV5-1 and TRBJ2-7): KAGVTQTPRYLIKTRGQQVTLSCSPISGHRSVSWYQQTPGQGLQFLFEYFSETQRNKGNFPGRFSGRQFSNSRSEMNVSTLELGDSALYLCASSPSFGTSGNREQYFGPGTRLTVT.

This clonotype has a handful of counts. J is TRBJ2-3 and V is TRBV6-5, with D possibly matching TRBD2 (6 bases). CDR1 MNHEY and CDR2 SVGAGI come from the germline V gene. The CDR3 contains 16 residues. V shed 0 bases and J shed 1 base, with 11 bases lying between them. CDR3 sequence (DNA): TGTGCCAGCAGTTACTCGGCTGGCGGGGGCACAGATACGCAGTATTTT. Its protein is CASSYSAGGGTDTQYF.

This clonotype was detected ten times or more. This sequence joins TRBV29-1 and TRBJ1-1, with 7 bases identical to TRBD1. The length of the CDR3 is 18 residues. Germline CDR1 and CDR2: SQVTM and ANQGSEA. The V and J ends lost 7 bases and 4 bases, in that order; junction bases with no gene match: 24. The CDR3 DNA reads as TGCAGCGCGGAGGGGCCCGGAGTTAGACAGGGTCACTTCACTGAAGCTTTCTTT. It specifies CSAEGPGVRQGHFTEAFF.

The V gene is TRBV20-1, the J gene TRBJ1-2; D is unresolved. CDR1 DFQATT and CDR2 SNEGSKA come from the germline V gene (reference sequence). CDR3 size: 13 residues. Deletions cut 3 bases from V and 1 base from J, with 9 bases between. The CDR3 region is CSASQQFNYGYTF. CDR3 nucleotide sequence: TGCAGTGCTAGTCAACAGTTTAACTATGGCTACACCTTC.